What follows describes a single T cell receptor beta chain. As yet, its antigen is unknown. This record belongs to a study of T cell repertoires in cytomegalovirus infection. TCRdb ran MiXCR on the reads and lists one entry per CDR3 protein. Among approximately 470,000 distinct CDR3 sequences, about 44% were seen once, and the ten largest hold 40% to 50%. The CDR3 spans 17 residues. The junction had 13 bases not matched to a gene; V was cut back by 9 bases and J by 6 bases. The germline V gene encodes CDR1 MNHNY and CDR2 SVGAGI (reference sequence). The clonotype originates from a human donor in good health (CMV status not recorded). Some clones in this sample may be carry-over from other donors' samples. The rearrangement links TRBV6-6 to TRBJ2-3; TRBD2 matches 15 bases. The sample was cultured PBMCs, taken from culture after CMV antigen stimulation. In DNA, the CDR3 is TGTGCCAGTAGAGGGACTAGCGGGGGGTCCACACCCGATACGCAGTATTTT. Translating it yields CASRGTSGGSTPDTQYF.